This is a list of T cell receptor beta chains from one sample in a study of blood T cell repertoires in COVID-19. Sequencing was performed with immunoSEQ multiplex PCR; in TCRdb, only in-frame clones are kept and a portion is missing. The sample shows 250,000 to 300,000 clones, around 90% of them seen only once. Sequenced sample: peripheral blood. The receptor source for this set is a woman aged 45-65 years who had recovered from COVID-19. CDR3s include the opening cysteine and the closing phenylalanine or tryptophan. Each record gives: V gene, D gene, J gene, clone size, CDR3 DNA, CDR3 protein. The D gene is left open where the match is weak. Part of the rows lack a size; the others show once, few, many or a class for expanded clones.

V gene: TRBV7-9
D gene: -
J gene: TRBJ2-1
clone size: few
CDR3 DNA: TGTGCCAGCAGCTTAACCCCTCGGGATGAGCAGTTCTTC
CDR3 protein: CASSLTPRDEQFF

V gene: TRBV7-9
D gene: -
J gene: TRBJ2-5
clone size: -
CDR3 DNA: TGTGCCAGCAGCTTCGGAGGGAGTAGGGGCGAGCAGGAGACCCAGTACTTC
CDR3 protein: CASSFGGSRGEQETQYF

V gene: TRBV2
D gene: TRBD1
J gene: TRBJ1-2
clone size: -
CDR3 DNA: TGTGCCAGCAGTGAGGACAGGGTATATGGCTACACCTTC
CDR3 protein: CASSEDRVYGYTF

V gene: TRBV28
D gene: -
J gene: TRBJ1-4
clone size: few
CDR3 DNA: TGTGCCAGCAGTAAAATGGGGGCCGCAACTAATGAAAAACTGTTTTTT
CDR3 protein: CASSKMGAATNEKLFF

V gene: TRBV5-4
D gene: TRBD1
J gene: TRBJ1-2
clone size: -
CDR3 DNA: TGTGCCAGCAGCTTGGGACAGGGCGCTAACTATGGCTACACCTTC
CDR3 protein: CASSLGQGANYGYTF

V gene: TRBV2
D gene: TRBD1
J gene: TRBJ1-1
clone size: -
CDR3 DNA: TGTGCCAGCAGTGTTGGCAGGGGGCATTCTGAAGCTTTCTTT
CDR3 protein: CASSVGRGHSEAFF

V gene: TRBV6-1
D gene: TRBD1
J gene: TRBJ1-1
clone size: -
CDR3 DNA: TGTGCCAGCAGTGAGGGGCTGGGACAGGGGGGTATGAACACTGAAGCTTTCTTT
CDR3 protein: CASSEGLGQGGMNTEAFF

V gene: TRBV27
D gene: -
J gene: TRBJ2-7
clone size: -
CDR3 DNA: TGTGCCAGCAGTTTTATGGAGGGGGGGATCCACGAGCAGTACTTC
CDR3 protein: CASSFMEGGIHEQYF

V gene: TRBV5-1
D gene: -
J gene: TRBJ2-1
clone size: -
CDR3 DNA: TGCGCCAGCAGCTTGGGGCTTTACAATGAGCAGTTCTTC
CDR3 protein: CASSLGLYNEQFF

V gene: TRBV19
D gene: -
J gene: TRBJ1-3
clone size: -
CDR3 DNA: TGTGCCAGTACACTGGAGGGATCCTCTGGAAACACCATATATTTT
CDR3 protein: CASTLEGSSGNTIYF

V gene: TRBV30
D gene: TRBD1
J gene: TRBJ1-1
clone size: -
CDR3 DNA: TGTGCCTACTCCAGGGGGTTCACTGAAGCTTTCTTT
CDR3 protein: CAYSRGFTEAFF

V gene: TRBV4-3
D gene: -
J gene: TRBJ2-7
clone size: -
CDR3 DNA: TGCGCCAGCAGCCAAGTCGGTTCTCGGGGGGCACACGAGCAGTACTTC
CDR3 protein: CASSQVGSRGAHEQYF

V gene: TRBV4-2
D gene: TRBD1
J gene: TRBJ1-1
clone size: -
CDR3 DNA: TGTGCCAGCAGCCAAGTAATCGCGACAGGGACGACTGAAGCTTTCTTT
CDR3 protein: CASSQVIATGTTEAFF

V gene: TRBV5-1
D gene: TRBD1
J gene: TRBJ2-6
clone size: -
CDR3 DNA: TGCGCCAGCAGCTTGGGGGACAGGCTGGATGGGGCCAACGTCCTGACTTTC
CDR3 protein: CASSLGDRLDGANVLTF

V gene: TRBV3-1/TRBV3-2
D gene: -
J gene: TRBJ1-2
clone size: once
CDR3 DNA: TGTGCCAGCGCCGAGCAGGTGGCAGGGTTCACCTATGGCTACACCTTC
CDR3 protein: CASAEQVAGFTYGYTF